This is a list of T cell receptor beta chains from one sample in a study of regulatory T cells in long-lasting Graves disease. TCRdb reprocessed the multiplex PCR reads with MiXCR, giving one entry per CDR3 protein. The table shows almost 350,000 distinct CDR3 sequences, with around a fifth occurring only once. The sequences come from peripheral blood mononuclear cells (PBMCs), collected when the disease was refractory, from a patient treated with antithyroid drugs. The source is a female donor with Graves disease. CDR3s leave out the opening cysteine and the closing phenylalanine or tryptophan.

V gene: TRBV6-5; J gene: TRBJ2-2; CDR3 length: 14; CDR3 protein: ASSWGSGGPRGELF
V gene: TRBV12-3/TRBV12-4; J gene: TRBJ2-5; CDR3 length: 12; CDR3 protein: ASRLAGGERDQY
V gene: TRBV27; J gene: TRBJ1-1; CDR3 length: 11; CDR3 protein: ASRLGTDVVAF
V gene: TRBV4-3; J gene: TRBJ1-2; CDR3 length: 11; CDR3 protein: ASSQTTGLAYT
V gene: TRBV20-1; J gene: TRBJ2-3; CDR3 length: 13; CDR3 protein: SARDGGRGTDTQY
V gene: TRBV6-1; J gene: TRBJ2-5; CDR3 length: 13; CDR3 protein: ASSVSGGEQETQY
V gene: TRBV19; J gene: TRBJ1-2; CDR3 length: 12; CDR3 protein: ASSPIDRDYGYT
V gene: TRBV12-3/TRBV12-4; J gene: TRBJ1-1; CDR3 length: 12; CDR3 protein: ASSFGGRRTEAF
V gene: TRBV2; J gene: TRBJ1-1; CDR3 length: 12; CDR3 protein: ASGKGLRNTEAF
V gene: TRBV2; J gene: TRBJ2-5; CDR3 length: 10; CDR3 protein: ASTPAGETQY
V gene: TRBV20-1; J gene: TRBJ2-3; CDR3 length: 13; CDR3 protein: SAAAGTSRIDTQY
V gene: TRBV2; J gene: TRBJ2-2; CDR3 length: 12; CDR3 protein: ASMGRENTGELF
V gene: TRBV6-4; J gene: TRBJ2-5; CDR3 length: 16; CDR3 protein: ASSDCDRGTYVRETQY
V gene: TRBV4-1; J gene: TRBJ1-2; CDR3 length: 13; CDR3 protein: ASSQEEGLVYGYT
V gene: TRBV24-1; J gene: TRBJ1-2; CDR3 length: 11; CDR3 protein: ATSSGGGDGYT
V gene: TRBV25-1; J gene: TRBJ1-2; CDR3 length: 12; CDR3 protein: ASSESLNLYGYT
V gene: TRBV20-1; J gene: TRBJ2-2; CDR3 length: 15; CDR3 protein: SARGAGGRANTGELF
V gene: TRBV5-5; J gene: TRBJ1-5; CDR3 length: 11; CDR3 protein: ASSPIFNQPQH
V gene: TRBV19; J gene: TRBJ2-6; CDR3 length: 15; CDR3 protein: ASSKGQSFSGANVLT
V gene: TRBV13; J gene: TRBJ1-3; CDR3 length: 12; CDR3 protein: ASSLGGIGNTIY
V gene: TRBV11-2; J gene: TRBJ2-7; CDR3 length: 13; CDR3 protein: ASSLDRAGSDEQY
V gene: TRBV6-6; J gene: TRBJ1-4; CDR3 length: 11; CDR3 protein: ASSYSYGGVAF
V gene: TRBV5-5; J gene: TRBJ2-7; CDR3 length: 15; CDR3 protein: ASSFSLPTEYSYEQY
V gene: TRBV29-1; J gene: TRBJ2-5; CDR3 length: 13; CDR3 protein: SVRPDIAPQETQY